The 21 T cell receptor beta chains presented below share a single source sample, sequenced in a study of CD8 T cells in ankylosing spondylitis. TCRdb ran MiXCR on the 5' RACE reads and lists one entry per CDR3 protein. The profile covers around 430,000 distinct CDR3 sequences, with 17% appearing a single time and just over 1% taken by the ten largest. These receptors' targets are unknown. General study findings and limits: What appeared characteristic of ankylosing spondylitis blood was a TCR beta motif of under 10 highly homologous variants.

Sequenced sample: blood, either unsorted or a sorted T cell fraction (not recorded which). These receptor sequences come from a male donor with ankylosing spondylitis.

The sample holds a few counts of this clonotype. The V call is TRBV2, the J call TRBJ2-3; 9 bases align to TRBD2. The CDR3 is 17 residues long. V shed 5 bases and J 5 bases; nucleotides not matched to a gene: 14. Germline CDR1 and CDR2: SNHLY and FYNNEI. CDR3 nucleotides: TGTGCCAGCAGTTTACTAGCGGGCCTACTCCGCCAAGATACGCAGTATTTT. Translating gives CASSLLAGLLRQDTQYF.

This clonotype was seen only a few times. The chain carries TRBV7-2 and TRBJ2-1; 9 bases fit TRBD2. Germline V gene lookup returns CDR1 SGHTA and CDR2 FQGNSA. J lost 4 bases, V lost 6 bases, and 7 bases had no gene match. The CDR3 totals 15 residues. For the CDR3, the DNA is TGTGCCAGCAGACCGACTAGCGGATCGTACAATGAGCAGTTCTTC. The encoded protein is CASRPTSGSYNEQFF. The complete variable domain, with remaining parts taken from reference TRBV7-2 and TRBJ2-1, reads GAGVSQSPSNKVTEKGKDVELRCDPISGHTALYWYRQSLGQGLEFLIYFQGNSAPDKSGLPSDRFSAERTGGSVSTLTIQRTQQEDSAVYLCASRPTSGSYNEQFFGPGTRLTVL.

The chain links TRBV5-6 to TRBJ1-2, with unresolved D. Between the trimmed V and J ends, which lost 0 bases and 5 bases, there was a span of 8 bases. There are 13 residues in the CDR3. In germline, CDR1 is SGHDT, CDR2 YYEEEE. In nucleotides, the CDR3 is TGTGCCAGCAGCTTGGATCCGGCTTATGGCTACACCTTC. Translating gives CASSLDPAYGYTF.

This clonotype was counted ten times or more. This chain joins TRBV12-3 or TRBV12-4 and TRBJ1-6, with D perhaps TRBD1 (6 bases). This CDR3 is 16 amino acids long. Trimming stripped 6 bases from V and 9 bases from J, with 21 bases between. CDR3 region: CASSQGPTGSRSPLHF. In DNA, the CDR3 is TGTGCCAGCAGCCAAGGGCCTACAGGGAGTCGTTCACCCCTCCACTTT.

The genes are TRBV5-1 and TRBJ1-1; TRBD1 matches 9 bases. The V gene's germline CDR1 is SGHRS and CDR2 YFSETQ. J was trimmed by 4 bases and V by 4 bases; bases with no gene match: 11. This CDR3 has 16 amino acids. In nucleotides, the CDR3 is TGCGCCAGCAGCCTCGGCGGGACAGGGAGGATCACTGAAGCTTTCTTT. It translates to CASSLGGTGRITEAFF.

The chain is built from TRBV6-1 and TRBJ2-1; the D gene is possibly TRBD2 (5 bases). Looked up from germline, CDR1 is MNHNS and CDR2 is SASEGT. This CDR3 comprises 15 residues. V was pared by 2 bases and J by 1 base, with 9 bases between. CDR3 loop: CASSESWESYNEQFF. As DNA, the CDR3 is TGTGCCAGCAGTGAATCTTGGGAGTCCTACAATGAGCAGTTCTTC.

The table lists this clonotype with many counts. The V and J genes are TRBV11-2 and TRBJ2-7, with TRBD1 matching 8 bases. The CDR3 has 15 amino acids. V lost 1 base, J lost 3 bases, and 5 bases stayed unmatched. Germline-derived CDR1 and CDR2 are SGHAT and FQNNGV. The CDR3 coding sequence is TGTGCCAGCAGCTTAGGACGGACAGGGCTCTACGAGCAGTACTTC. Amino acids: CASSLGRTGLYEQYF. Full variable domain (outside the CDR3, taken from reference TRBV11-2 and TRBJ2-7): EAGVAQSPRYKIIEKRQSVAFWCNPISGHATLYWYQQILGQGPKLLIQFQNNGVVDDSQLPKDRFSAERLKGVDSTLKIQPAKLEDSAVYLCASSLGRTGLYEQYFGPGTRLTVT.

This clonotype was seen a handful of times. The rearrangement joins TRBV20-1 to TRBJ2-1; 7 bases match TRBD1. V lost 8 bases, J lost 8 bases, and 3 bases stayed unmatched. CDR3 length: 10 amino acids. CDR1 and CDR2 (germline): DFQATT, SNEGSKA (reference sequence). The CDR3 bases are TGCAGTACAGGGGTACATGAGCAGTTCTTC. Its translation is CSTGVHEQFF.

This rearrangement joins TRBV2 to TRBJ1-5; D is ambiguous. The V and J ends lost 6 bases and 4 bases respectively, with 19 bases between them. The CDR3 is 16 amino acids. Germline V gene sequence: CDR1 SNHLY, CDR2 FYNNEI. The DNA for the CDR3 is TGTGCCAGCAGCCGTGAACTAACTTCGGGTAATCAGCCCCAGCATTTT. Amino acid sequence: CASSRELTSGNQPQHF.

CDR3 DNA sequence: TGTGCCAGCAGCCCAAGGGGGACTCTCTCCTACAATGAGCAGTTCTTC. The encoded protein is CASSPRGTLSYNEQFF. This chain links TRBV7-9 with TRBJ2-1; tentatively, D is TRBD1 or TRBD2 (6 bases each). Germline CDR1 reads SEHNR; CDR2 reads FQNEAQ (reference sequence). V gave up 5 bases and J gave up 0 bases, with 14 bases separating them. This CDR3 contains 16 residues.

The sample holds a few counts of this clonotype. The rearrangement uses TRBV28 and TRBJ2-7; no reliable D call. The V and J ends lost 8 bases and 6 bases respectively, with 17 bases between them. The CDR3 is 13 amino acids. Per germline, CDR1 MDHEN and CDR2 SYDVKM. The CDR3 is CASLELKGGEQYF. The CDR3 nucleotides are TGTGCCAGCCTAGAGCTAAAGGGTGGCGAGCAGTACTTC.

The rearrangement joins TRBV27 to TRBJ2-7, with 12 bases that match TRBD2. Germline lookup yields CDR1 MNHEY and CDR2 SMNVEV (reference sequence). J gave up 2 bases and V 8 bases, and 7 bases lay outside the gene matches. The CDR3 contains 15 residues. In nucleotides, the CDR3 is TGTGCCAGCGGGGCCCTAGCGGGAGGGCCCTACGAGCAGTACTTC. Translating it yields CASGALAGGPYEQYF.

This clonotype was observed many times. The CDR3 region is CASSRGTSGSGELFF. For the CDR3, the DNA is TGCGCCAGCAGCAGAGGGACTAGCGGGTCCGGGGAGCTGTTTTTT. J is TRBJ2-2 and V is TRBV5-1; 12 bases are a match to TRBD2. V lost 4 bases, J lost 6 bases, and 4 bases stayed unmatched. Per germline, CDR1 SGHRS and CDR2 YFSETQ. The CDR3 has 15 residues.

There are a few counts of this clonotype. The chain couples TRBV6-1 to TRBJ2-2, with D unclear. V lost 7 bases, J lost 4 bases, and 10 bases lay in between. Germline loops: CDR1 MNHNS, CDR2 SASEGT. CDR3 length: 13 residues. The CDR3 region is CASMKGVTGELFF. CDR3 nucleotide sequence: TGTGCCAGCATGAAGGGTGTCACCGGGGAGCTGTTTTTT.

The V gene is TRBV11-2, the J gene TRBJ2-6; D may be TRBD2 (6 bases). Germline CDR1 SGHAT, CDR2 FQNNGV. V lost 4 bases and J 0 bases, leaving 16 bases between the germline ends. The CDR3 length is 18 residues. The CDR3 sequence: CASSYTRDFYSGANVLTF. Written as DNA, the CDR3 is TGTGCCAGCAGCTACACAAGGGACTTCTACTCTGGGGCCAACGTCCTGACTTTC.

This clonotype was observed a handful of times. V usage is TRBV5-6 and J usage is TRBJ1-1; the D gene is possibly TRBD1 (5 bases). Germline V gives CDR1 SGHDT, CDR2 YYEEEE. The CDR3 sequence is 15 residues long. Between the trimmed V and J ends, which lost 1 base and 2 bases, there was a span of 12 bases. In nucleotides, the CDR3 is TGTGCCAGCAGCTTGCCAACAGGTCCAAACACTGAAGCTTTCTTT. This encodes CASSLPTGPNTEAFF.

This clonotype was observed a single time. V gene TRBV14 combines with J gene TRBJ2-7, with D maybe TRBD2 (6 bases). CDR1 is SGHDN, CDR2 FVKESK, per germline. Trimming removed 6 bases at V and 1 base at J, with 13 bases between. This CDR3 region has 14 residues. The CDR3 reads CASRLSSGSYEQYF. The CDR3 region has the DNA TGTGCCAGCAGACTGAGTAGCGGTTCCTACGAGCAGTACTTC. Full variable domain (missing parts from reference TRBV14 and TRBJ2-7): EAGVTQFPSHSVIEKGQTVTLRCDPISGHDNLYWYRRVMGKEIKFLLHFVKESKQDESGMPNNRFLAERTGGTYSTLKVQPAELEDSGVYFCASRLSSGSYEQYFGPGTRLTVT.

This clonotype appeared a few times. The V call is TRBV11-1, the J call TRBJ1-2, with D maybe TRBD1 (5 bases). Germline CDR1 is SGHAT and CDR2 is FQDESV (reference sequence). V dropped 5 bases and J dropped 7 bases, with 17 bases sitting between them. This CDR3 comprises 14 residues. The CDR3 nucleotides are TGTGCCAGCAGCCCCCGACAGCGTGAACGTGGCTACACCTTC. Translating it yields CASSPRQRERGYTF.

This clonotype was seen many times. The chain combines TRBV20-1 with TRBJ1-2; 10 bases align to TRBD1. V shed 3 bases and J 6 bases; nucleotides not matched to a gene: 4. The CDR3 runs 13 residues. Germline CDR1 is DFQATT and CDR2 is SNEGSKA (reference sequence). The CDR3 spells CSASRGQGDGYTF. For the CDR3, the DNA is TGCAGTGCTAGCCGCGGACAGGGGGATGGCTACACCTTC.

The V call is TRBV5-5, the J call TRBJ2-1; 7 nucleotides agree with TRBD2. With V trimmed by 1 base and J by 5 bases, 6 bases remained unmatched. The CDR3 consists of 15 residues. The germline gives CDR1 SGHKS, CDR2 YYEKEE (reference sequence). The DNA for the CDR3 is TGTGCCAGCAGCTTGATGGCGGGAGTCGACAATGAGCAGTTCTTC. It is translated as CASSLMAGVDNEQFF. Filled out from reference TRBV5-5 and TRBJ2-1, the complete variable domain reads DAGVTQSPTHLIKTRGQQVTLRCSPISGHKSVSWYQQVLGQGPQFIFQYYEKEERGRGNFPDRFSARQFPNYSSELNVNALLLGDSALYLCASSLMAGVDNEQFFGPGTRLTVL.

This clonotype has just a few counts. This clone may be a read error of a much larger clone one base away. The V call is TRBV7-2, the J call TRBJ2-2; 9 bases map to TRBD1. The CDR3 totals 14 residues. In germline, CDR1 is SGHTA, CDR2 FQGNSA. The trim removed 5 bases at V and 3 bases at J, leaving 1 base unmatched. This CDR3 reads CASSGQGYTGELFF. CDR3 DNA sequence: TGTGCCAGCAGCGGACAGGGGTACACCGGGGAGCTGTTTTTT.